This TCR beta chain originates from a study of vaccination and CD4 T cells after COVID-19. This CDR3 has 17 residues. Germline V gives CDR1 SEHNR, CDR2 FQNEAQ (reference sequence). J was trimmed by 2 bases and V by 4 bases; bases with no gene match: 9. Sequenced with the Oncomine TCR Beta short-read assay was DNA taken from cultured CD4+ T cells. One entry per CDR3 protein results from TCRdb running MiXCR on the PCR reads. The table shows about 15,000 distinct CDR3 sequences, with approximately 50% occurring only once. As concerns this clonotype: Its antigen is unknown.

The treatment: roughly nine-day PBMC culture with coronavirus spike peptide pools or control peptides (ViraFEST assay). The chain uses TRBV7-9 and TRBJ1-5, with 9 bases identical to TRBD1. This sample comprised CD4+ T cells from blood, cultured in vitro, obtained before SARS-CoV-2 vaccination. The TCR originated in a human donor who had recovered from COVID-19. The CDR3 DNA reads as TGTGCCAGCAGCTCAGAAACGACAGGGGGACGCAATCAGCCCCAGCATTTT. Protein product: CASSSETTGGRNQPQHF. Supplemented by reference TRBV7-9 and TRBJ1-5, the full variable domain reads DTGVSQNPRHKITKRGQNVTFRCDPISEHNRLYWYRQTLGQGPEFLTYFQNEAQLEKSRLLSDRFSAERPKGSFSTLEIQRTEQGDSAMYLCASSSETTGGRNQPQHFGDGTRLSIL.